Below are 4 T cell receptor beta chains sequenced from a single sample in a study of blood T cells in healthy people across ages. Next came a second PCR, run for about 6 to 11 cycles, which used a sample-barcoded 5' primer along with a J-beta primer mix. TCRdb analysed the 5' RACE reads with MiXCR anew, one entry per CDR3 protein. The sample includes 1.5 million or so distinct CDR3 sequences, 42% of them seen just once. The sequenced material came from blood. These TCRs come from a woman under 30 in good health.

This sequence joins TRBV7-9 and TRBJ2-5; D gene unclear. This CDR3 comprises 17 residues. From germline, CDR1 is SEHNR and CDR2 FQNEAQ (reference sequence). Trimming took off 0 bases at V and 11 bases at J, with 25 bases between the two ends. The CDR3 DNA is TGTGCCAGCAGCTTAGCAGACTCGGAGTATCAAGGTAATGAGCAGTACTTC. Protein sequence: CASSLADSEYQGNEQYF.

This clonotype was found a few times. This chain links TRBV14 with TRBJ1-6; D is unresolved. Trimming left V 0 bases short and J 13 bases short, with 16 bases between. Germline V lookup: CDR1 SGHDN, CDR2 FVKESK. This CDR3 has 15 residues. The CDR3 spells CASSQDVNGFAPLHF. CDR3 coding DNA: TGTGCCAGCAGCCAAGATGTTAACGGCTTCGCGCCCCTCCACTTT.

There are a few counts of this clonotype. The chain couples TRBV29-1 to TRBJ2-7; D gene unclear. CDR3 length: 14 amino acids. CDR1 is SQVTM, CDR2 ANQGSEA, per germline. Trimming stripped 3 bases from V and 3 bases from J, with 15 bases between. The CDR3: CSVEAGQRDYEQYF. Written as DNA, the CDR3 is TGCAGCGTTGAGGCTGGGCAAAGAGACTACGAGCAGTACTTC.

This clonotype was seen a single time. Here the CDR3 DNA reads TGTGCCAGCAGTTACCTGGGACTAGCGGGGGCCAACCAAGAGACCCAGTACTTC. It encodes CASSYLGLAGANQETQYF. The chain couples TRBV6-5 to TRBJ2-5; 14 nucleotides line up with TRBD2. V was pared by 2 bases and J by 0 bases, with 5 bases of the junction left unmatched. CDR1 is MNHEY and CDR2 is SVGAGI in the germline V gene. This CDR3 is 18 amino acids long.